The 20 T cell receptor beta chains presented below share a single source sample, sequenced in a study of CXCR3-negative and CXCR3-positive naive CD8 T cells. UMI-tagged TRB cDNA libraries were built via 5' RACE. TCRdb reprocessed the 5' RACE reads and keeps a single row for each CDR3 protein, giving no DNA. The sample's table shows 43,000 or so distinct CDR3 sequences. The sample taken for sequencing was naive CXCR3- CD8+ T cells from blood. Documented subset: CD45RO-CCR7+CD27+CD95- naive CD8+ T cells lacking CXCR3 (TNR3-). The receptors here all came from a human donor in good health. Some clones in this sample may be carry-over from other donors' samples.

CDR3: CASSDSVSPTDTQYF. V is TRBV6-4 and J is TRBJ2-3. This CDR3 contains 15 residues. Germline V gene sequence: CDR1 MRHNA, CDR2 SNTAGT.

The chain recombines TRBV6-5 with TRBJ2-2. The germline CDR1 and CDR2 sequences are MNHEY and SVGAGI. The CDR3 is 15 residues long. The chain's CDR3 is CASTYSGGNTGELFF.

The chain is built from TRBV9 and TRBJ2-7; without DNA, the TCRdb call of TRBD2 cannot be checked. Germline V gene lookup returns CDR1 SGDLS and CDR2 YYNGEE. The CDR3 consists of 14 residues. This CDR3 reads CASCPGPTSYEQYF.

The J gene is TRBJ2-2, the V gene TRBV28; TCRdb returns TRBD1, unconfirmable since there is no DNA. CDR1 is MDHEN and CDR2 is SYDVKM in the germline V gene. The CDR3 loop spans 15 amino acids. The CDR3 protein is CASSSLRVDTGELFF.

CDR3: CASRTRGGETQYF. This chain joins TRBV14 and TRBJ2-5; TCRdb's D call of TRBD1 is untestable without DNA. The CDR3 has 13 residues. Germline V CDR1 and CDR2: SGHDN, FVKESK.

The V and J genes are TRBV12-3 or TRBV12-4 and TRBJ1-1. This CDR3 has 18 amino acids. The CDR3 loop is CASSPERGLIGMDTEAFF.

The gene calls are TRBV5-6 and TRBJ2-5; TCRdb proposes TRBD1, but this gene call is untestable without DNA. The CDR3 contains 15 residues. Germline CDR1 SGHDT, CDR2 YYEEEE. The CDR3 sequence: CASSFPRGPEETQYF.

This chain uses TRBV5-1 with TRBJ1-2; TCRdb indicates TRBD1, and absent DNA this call remains unverified. The CDR3 totals 20 residues. Germline V gene sequence: CDR1 SGHRS, CDR2 YFSETQ. CDR3 loop: CASSPGTGALTFPANYGYTF.

This sequence joins TRBV12-3 or TRBV12-4 and TRBJ2-3. The CDR3 length is 15 residues. CDR3 amino acids: CASSLPGTSTDTQYF.

The chain uses TRBV10-3 and TRBJ2-1; the D gene TCRdb calls, TRBD2, cannot be checked with no DNA. The germline gives CDR1 ENHRY, CDR2 SYGVKD. The CDR3 is 15 amino acids. The CDR3 spells CATTSGVHSYNEQFF.

This chain links TRBV21-1 with TRBJ2-2; TCRdb proposes TRBD1, but this gene call is untestable without DNA. TRBV21-1 represents a pseudogene. The CDR3 sequence is 15 residues long. CDR3 residues: CASSLRGTNTGELFF.

V usage is TRBV29-1 and J usage is TRBJ2-7; checking the TCRdb D call of TRBD1 is not possible without DNA. The germline CDR1 and CDR2 sequences are SQVTM and ANQGSEA. This CDR3 comprises 13 residues. The CDR3 sequence: CSVEPGGSYEQYF.

CDR3 loop: CASSLRAVVRGTGELFF. This rearrangement joins TRBV7-8 to TRBJ2-2; TCRdb selects TRBD1, and the lack of DNA leaves this call unchecked. The germline CDR1 and CDR2 sequences are SGHVS and FQNEAQ. CDR3 length equals 17 residues.

This chain uses TRBV29-1 with TRBJ2-7; no DNA is available, so the TRBD2 call from TCRdb remains unchecked. The CDR3 sequence is 13 residues long. The germline V gene has CDR1 SQVTM and CDR2 ANQGSEA. The chain's CDR3 is CSVDLSGTYEQYF.

The J gene is TRBJ1-6, the V gene TRBV7-9. The CDR3 has 12 residues. Germline loops: CDR1 SEHNR, CDR2 FQNEAQ (reference sequence). The CDR3 loop reads CASSLEGSPLHF.

CDR3 region: CSARAQEYEQYF. V is TRBV20-1 and J is TRBJ2-7. The germline CDR1 and CDR2 sequences are DFQATT and SNEGSKA (reference sequence). This CDR3 has 12 amino acids.

V usage is TRBV10-3 and J usage is TRBJ2-1; TCRdb's D gene call, TRBD1, goes unchecked for lack of DNA. In germline, CDR1 is ENHRY, CDR2 SYGVKD. The CDR3 length is 15 residues. The CDR3 reads CAISLGTDAYTEQFF.

V and J are TRBV6-5 and TRBJ2-5; no DNA is available, so the TRBD1 call from TCRdb remains unchecked. The V gene's germline CDR1 is MNHEY and CDR2 SVGAGI. CDR3 length equals 19 residues. This CDR3 reads CASSYFPGQTPGSQENQYF.

V usage is TRBV5-6 and J usage is TRBJ2-7. The CDR3 has 13 amino acids. Germline CDR1 SGHDT, CDR2 YYEEEE. CDR3 protein: CASSLDPLHEQYF.

V usage is TRBV14 and J usage is TRBJ2-1; TCRdb lists TRBD2, though no DNA is available to test this call. Germline V CDR1 and CDR2: SGHDN, FVKESK. The CDR3 length is 15 residues. This chain's CDR3 is CASSPFSRSYNEQFF.